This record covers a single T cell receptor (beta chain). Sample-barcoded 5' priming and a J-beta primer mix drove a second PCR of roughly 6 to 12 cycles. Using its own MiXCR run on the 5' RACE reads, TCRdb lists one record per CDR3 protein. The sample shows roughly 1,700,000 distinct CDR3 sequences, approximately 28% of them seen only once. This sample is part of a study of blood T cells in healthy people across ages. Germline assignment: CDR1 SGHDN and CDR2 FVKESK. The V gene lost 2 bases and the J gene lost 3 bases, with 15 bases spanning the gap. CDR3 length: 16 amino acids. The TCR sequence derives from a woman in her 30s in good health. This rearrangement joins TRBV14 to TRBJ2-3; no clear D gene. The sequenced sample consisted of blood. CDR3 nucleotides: TGTGCCAGCAGCCAACACCGGGCTGAGAGGACAGATACGCAGTATTTT. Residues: CASSQHRAERTDTQYF. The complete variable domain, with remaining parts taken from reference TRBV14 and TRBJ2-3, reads EAGVTQFPSHSVIEKGQTVTLRCDPISGHDNLYWYRRVMGKEIKFLLHFVKESKQDESGMPNNRFLAERTGGTYSTLKVQPAELEDSGVYFCASSQHRAERTDTQYFGPGTRLTVL.